This T cell receptor (beta chain) is from a study of CD8 T cells in Susac syndrome. Germline V gives CDR1 MNHEY, CDR2 SMNVEV (reference sequence). V was cut by 5 bases and J by 6 bases, with 20 bases left in between. The CDR3 consists of 16 residues. RNA in amounts of about 0.5 to 1 ug was reverse transcribed with random hexamers. A multiplex approach, immunoSEQ multiplex PCR, amplified TCR beta CDR3 across 54 Vbeta and 13 Jbeta. TCRdb redid the calling of the immunoSEQ multiplex PCR reads with MiXCR, one entry per CDR3 protein. This sample has around 200,000 distinct CDR3 sequences; 90% to 95% occur once, and the top ten carry 0.1%. The study sequenced TCR beta in blood CD8+ and CD4+ T cells. As controls, healthy donors matched for age and sex were used. Purification of the CD8+ and CD4+ T cells relied on negative isolation, and TEMRA cells underwent FACS enrichment.

This chain links TRBV27 with TRBJ1-5, with D tentatively TRBD1 (5 bases). The sequence derives from a human donor in good health. The sequenced sample consisted of CD4+ T cells from PBMCs. CDR3 in amino acids: CASSPQEISGSQPQHF. Written as DNA, the CDR3 is TGTGCCAGCAGTCCCCAAGAGATATCAGGGAGTCAGCCCCAGCATTTT.